This T cell receptor (beta chain) was recorded in a study of blood T cell repertoires in COVID-19 (TCRdb year 2020). For context, the study as a whole: Samples from collaborators originated in the United States, Italy and Spain and spanned both the acute and convalescent phases of COVID-19. The prospective study material was composed of cDNA or gDNA derived from T cells, B-cell-depleted T cells, or PBMCs. Deeply sampled blood TCRbeta repertoires from subjects exposed to, actively infected with, or recovered from COVID-19 were included in the dataset. The repertoires were released in a freely available public database intended as a resource for research on the immune response to SARS-CoV-2. Samples came from the ongoing ImmuneRACE study (first 160 participants) plus 1,254 subjects from 6 global collaborators. Sample metadata almost always included a de-identified subject ID, COVID-19 status, age in years and sex. Where HLA class I and class II types were available, the types were taken from metadata supplied by the sample provider, not from assay-based typing.

Points on this clone: No cognate antigen has been identified for it. Base qualities are missing; no much larger clone stands one base away.

TCRbeta CDR3 regions were amplified from genomic DNA by means of the immunoSEQ Assay, a bias-controlled multiplex PCR. Per the original workflow: The number of nucleated cells in each sample was estimated from the amplification of reference gene primers within the assay. Sequence reads were collapsed and filtered to measure the absolute abundance of every unique TCRbeta CDR3 rearrangement. Productive Simpson clonality was computed per sample as the square root of Simpson's diversity index over productive rearrangements. TCRdb stores this immuneACCESS table with in-frame sequences only. Part of the clones is absent; in the studies checked, under half of the shortfall reflects unresolved V genes, and no reason is known for the rest. The V and J calls and clone size were taken over from that table, and D and trimming were inferred from the DNA. The sample table lists a few hundred thousand clones, more than 90% of them with a count of one. Jointly, the top ten make up under 20% of the sample.

What the work shows at the level of the full study, not this receptor alone: The amount of clinical and demographic metadata varied by source and participant and was provided uncurated.

Participants in the prospective study were aged roughly 18 to 90 years, lived in approximately 26 United States geographic areas, and enrolled through a virtual design. To assign participants to cohorts, the prospective study relied on clinical history that participants themselves reported in a screening survey and a study questionnaire. Recovered participants in ImmuneRACE Cohort 3 were defined as having two consecutive negative NP/OP PCR tests, clearance from a healthcare professional, or resolution of symptoms. Each participant in the prospective study had whole blood, serum and a nasopharyngeal or oropharyngeal swab collected by mobile phlebotomists. Over a roughly 2-month period, participants in the prospective study had the option of providing additional blood draws and questionnaires. Before DNA extraction, prospective study blood samples were shipped either frozen or at room temperature.

The TCR was taken from a woman aged 25 to 39 who had recovered from COVID-19. The specimen was PBMCs or T cells enriched from blood (not recorded which).

The sequenced DNA: TGTGCCAGCAGCGCCGGGGAGGACAGGGGAACCGGGGAGCTGTTTTTT. Its product reads: CASSAGEDRGTGELFF. The rearranged segments are TRBV9 and TRBJ2-2; 9 bases in the middle match TRBD1. From a lookup of the germline V gene, CDR1 and CDR2 are SGDLS and YYNGEE. From the cysteine up to the phenylalanine, the CDR3 has a length of 16 residues. CDR3 DNA only is kept here, 48 bases in frame from base 1. V is trimmed back by 3 bases and J by 5 bases, and the junction contains 8 bases that no gene match accounts for.